The sequence of this TCR beta chain was determined in a study of T cell changes during pregnancy in multiple sclerosis. Using immunoSEQ multiplex PCR, the repertoire was profiled, and TCRdb retains in-frame clones only, with some absent. The sample lists approximately 50,000 clones, around 92% occurring once. Sequenced material: CD4+ T cells from peripheral blood mononuclear cells, taken after pregnancy. The receptor comes from a female donor with multiple sclerosis, enrolled in a pregnancy study.

The CDR3, as DNA: TGTGCCAGCAGTTACGAACAGGGCTCTGAAGCTTTCTTT. Its translation is CASSYEQGSEAFF. This chain links TRBV6-5 with TRBJ1-1; possibly TRBD1 for D (6 bases). The CDR3 spans 13 residues. V was shortened by 2 bases and J by 6 bases, with 10 bases between the two germline ends. Germline CDR1 and CDR2: MNHEY and SVGAGI.